The 22 T cell receptor beta chains below all came from one sample that was sequenced in a study of chemoradiotherapy in HPV16-positive cancers. Clones were sequenced by immunoSEQ multiplex PCR, and TCRdb holds only the in-frame ones, with some missing. The sample has under 5,500 clones; just under 75% are singletons. Sequenced here: tumor tissue, sampled from a patient who underwent chemoradiotherapy. The receptors originated from a human donor with HPV-associated anogenital cancer.

V is TRBV19 and J is TRBJ2-2; D ambiguous. Germline V lookup: CDR1 LNHDA, CDR2 SQIVND (reference sequence). The CDR3 spans 16 residues. V was clipped by 1 base and J by 6 bases, with 15 bases between them. CDR3 in amino acids: CASSIGIPSGAGELFF. CDR3 DNA sequence: TGTGCCAGTAGTATAGGCATCCCGTCTGGGGCCGGGGAGCTGTTTTTT.

This sequence joins TRBV10-3 and TRBJ1-3; 11 positions match TRBD1. The V segment lost 9 bases and the J segment 0 bases; nucleotides outside the gene matches: 13. The length of the CDR3 is 18 residues. Germline V gene data show CDR1 as ENHRY and CDR2 as SYGVKD. In DNA, the CDR3 is TGTGCCATGAGGGGATCACCCGGGACAGGGGGCTCTGGAAACACCATATATTTT. Encoded protein: CAMRGSPGTGGSGNTIYF.

This chain connects TRBV19 to TRBJ2-7; TRBD1 aligns across 9 bases. Germline CDR1 reads LNHDA; CDR2 reads SQIVND (reference sequence). The CDR3 extends over 14 amino acids. V shed 8 bases, J shed 4 bases, and the junction held 9 bases outside the gene matches. The CDR3 sequence: CASSVRDRVYEQYF. As DNA, the CDR3 is TGTGCCAGTTCCGTTCGGGACAGGGTTTACGAGCAGTACTTC.

V and J are TRBV11-2 and TRBJ2-7, with 7 nucleotides matching TRBD1. The CDR3 is 13 amino acids. Germline V gene sequence: CDR1 SGHAT, CDR2 FQNNGV. V was clipped by 1 base and J by 3 bases; unmatched bases: 0. The CDR3 DNA sequence: TGTGCCAGCAGCTTAGGGGACAGCTACGAGCAGTACTTC. It yields the protein CASSLGDSYEQYF.

The chain employs TRBV27 and TRBJ2-7, with D possibly being TRBD2 (6 bases). V dropped 6 bases and J dropped 5 bases, with 8 bases sitting between them. The CDR3 spans 11 residues. CDR1 is MNHEY, CDR2 SMNVEV, per germline (reference sequence). The CDR3 loop is CASRREDEQYF. The CDR3 bases are TGTGCCAGCAGGAGGGAGGACGAGCAGTACTTC.

The rearrangement links TRBV6-1 to TRBJ2-7, with D possibly being TRBD1 or TRBD2 (5 bases each). V lost 10 bases and J 0 bases, leaving 13 bases between the germline ends. The CDR3 has 13 amino acids. Germline values: CDR1 MNHNS, CDR2 SASEGT. The chain's CDR3 is CATRDASSYEQYF. The CDR3 DNA follows: TGTGCCACCCGGGACGCGAGCTCCTACGAGCAGTACTTC.

The chain joins TRBV10-3 to TRBJ1-5, with 8 bases identical to TRBD1. The CDR3 has 12 amino acids. V lost 10 bases, J lost 7 bases, and 6 bases stayed unmatched. Germline CDR1 reads ENHRY; CDR2 reads SYGVKD. CDR3 sequence: CASGQGGQPQHF. CDR3 in DNA: TGTGCCAGTGGACAGGGTGGGCAGCCCCAGCATTTT.

The rearrangement uses TRBV6-1 and TRBJ1-5, with D tentatively TRBD1 (5 bases). Trimming left V 2 bases short and J 7 bases short, with 12 bases between. Per the germline V gene, CDR1 is MNHNS and CDR2 is SASEGT. This CDR3 has 14 residues. In nucleotides, the CDR3 is TGTGCCAGCAGTGAATGGAGGGGACCCCAGCCCCAGCATTTT. Translation gives CASSEWRGPQPQHF.

V and J are TRBV7-6 and TRBJ1-6; D is ambiguous. The CDR3 has 14 residues. Germline-derived CDR1 and CDR2 are SGHVS and FNYEAQ. Trimming cost V 0 bases and J 7 bases, with 7 bases left between them. CDR3 nucleotides: TGTGCCAGCAGCTTAGCGCGGGTGAATTCACCCCTCCACTTT. It yields the protein CASSLARVNSPLHF.

This clone is large by share. The rearrangement uses TRBV5-6 and TRBJ1-1; D unresolved. The CDR3 consists of 11 residues. Germline V gene lookup returns CDR1 SGHDT and CDR2 YYEEEE. Trimming removed 1 base from V and 6 bases from J, with 4 bases in between. The CDR3 loop is CASSLLSEAFF. The CDR3 DNA follows: TGTGCCAGCAGCTTGTTGTCTGAAGCTTTCTTT.

V and J are TRBV6-5 and TRBJ2-5, with a weak D call TRBD2 (5 bases). Germline CDR1 MNHEY, CDR2 SVGAGI. Deletions cut 2 bases from V and 5 bases from J, with 15 bases between. The CDR3 is made up of 15 amino acids. CDR3 amino acids: CASSYRGQLRETQYF. The CDR3 DNA is TGTGCCAGCAGTTACCGCGGGCAGCTGAGGGAGACCCAGTACTTC.

J is TRBJ2-5 and V is TRBV7-3; 10 bases agree with TRBD1. The J call may be wrong; the DNA end is better matched by TRBJ2-7. Germline CDR1 and CDR2: SGHTA and FQGTGA. CDR3 length equals 14 residues. CDR3 sequence reads: CASRLGTGEHEQYF. The DNA for the CDR3 is TGTGCCAGCAGGCTCGGGACAGGGGAGCACGAGCAGTACTTC.

The rearrangement links TRBV11-3 to TRBJ2-2, with D perhaps matching TRBD1 or TRBD2 (5 bases each). The CDR3 is made up of 15 amino acids. Germline V lookup: CDR1 SGHNT, CDR2 YENEEA. Trimming pared 2 bases from V and 7 bases from J, leaving 14 bases between. CDR3 amino acids: CASSLWGSGIGELFF. In nucleotides, the CDR3 is TGTGCCAGCAGCTTATGGGGGAGTGGTATCGGGGAGCTGTTTTTT.

This chain uses TRBV11-3 with TRBJ2-1; 7 bases line up with TRBD2. Germline V lookup: CDR1 SGHNT, CDR2 YENEEA. Trimming at V came to 5 bases and at J to 6 bases, leaving 7 bases not matched to a gene. The length of the CDR3 is 14 residues. CDR3 coding DNA: TGTGCCAGCAGCGGACTAGTAGGGGTCAATGAGCAGTTCTTC. Translation: CASSGLVGVNEQFF.

The chain uses TRBV18 and TRBJ2-2; 8 positions agree with TRBD1. This CDR3 comprises 16 residues. Germline CDR1 and CDR2: KGHSH and LQKENI. Trimming cost V 6 bases and J 0 bases; bases outside gene matches: 6. The CDR3 DNA reads TGTGCCAGCTCCGGGGGACAGGTCGCGAACACCGGGGAGCTGTTTTTT. Amino acids: CASSGGQVANTGELFF.

This chain joins TRBV7-9 and TRBJ1-5, with 8 bases aligning to TRBD1. The CDR3 runs to 15 residues. V dropped 5 bases and J dropped 1; count of bases not matched to a gene: 4. Per the germline V gene, CDR1 is SEHNR and CDR2 is FQNEAQ (reference sequence). The CDR3 spells CASSDDRGSNQPQHF. CDR3 DNA sequence: TGTGCCAGCAGCGATGACAGGGGAAGCAATCAGCCCCAGCATTTT.

The rearrangement joins TRBV7-9 to TRBJ1-2; 9 bases are a match to TRBD1. V lost 5 bases to trimming and J lost 6 bases; unmatched junction nucleotides: 16. The CDR3 extends over 17 amino acids. From germline, CDR1 is SEHNR and CDR2 FQNEAQ (reference sequence). The DNA of the CDR3 is TGTGCCAGCAGCCCCCGCGCCCAAGACAGGGGGGGAAATGGCTACACCTTC. It codes for CASSPRAQDRGGNGYTF.

The CDR3 coding sequence is TGTGCCAGTAGTATAGGTAGGGAAAGACAGAACACTGAAGCTTTCTTT. Amino acids: CASSIGRERQNTEAFF. The gene calls are TRBV19 and TRBJ1-1; D unresolved. The CDR3 is made up of 16 amino acids. Germline lookup yields CDR1 LNHDA and CDR2 SQIVND (reference sequence). V was pared by 1 base and J by 1 base, with 13 bases between.

The rearrangement links TRBV7-2 to TRBJ2-1, with TRBD1 matching 11 bases. The ends lost 8 bases at V and 8 bases at J; junction bases unmatched: 14. The CDR3 totals 16 residues. Germline V gene data show CDR1 as SGHTA and CDR2 as FQGNSA. The CDR3 here is CASGKRGQGVRDEQFF. The CDR3 DNA reads as TGTGCCAGCGGCAAAAGGGGACAGGGGGTTCGGGATGAGCAGTTCTTC. Together with reference TRBV7-2 and TRBJ2-1, the CDR3 gives the full variable domain: GAGVSQSPSNKVTEKGKDVELRCDPISGHTALYWYRQSLGQGLEFLIYFQGNSAPDKSGLPSDRFSAERTGGSVSTLTIQRTQQEDSAVYLCASGKRGQGVRDEQFFGPGTRLTVL.

This chain links TRBV10-2 with TRBJ2-1; 7 bases are a match to TRBD2. Germline trimming cut 3 bases from V and 0 bases from J; bases unmatched to any gene: 5. The CDR3 has 16 residues. CDR1 and CDR2 (germline): WSHSY, SAAADI. The CDR3 bases are TGCGCCAGCAGTGATTGGCGGGGGAGCTCCTACAATGAGCAGTTCTTC. Translating gives CASSDWRGSSYNEQFF.

The rearrangement joins TRBV7-8 to TRBJ2-7; D unresolved. Between the trimmed V and J ends, which lost 5 bases and 7 bases, there was a span of 18 bases. This CDR3 is 14 amino acids long. Germline V gene lookup returns CDR1 SGHVS and CDR2 FQNEAQ. The CDR3 DNA reads as TGTGCCAGCAGCCCCCTATTCCGCCTGTGGGAGCAGTACTTC. Residues: CASSPLFRLWEQYF.

V usage is TRBV4-1 and J usage is TRBJ2-1, with TRBD2 identical over 11 bases. Per the germline V gene, CDR1 is MGHRA and CDR2 is YSYEKL. V shed 4 bases and J 4 bases; nucleotides not matched to a gene: 6. The CDR3 covers 16 residues. CDR3 coding DNA: TGCGCCAGCAGCCGCTCCGGGACTAGCGGATACAATGAGCAGTTCTTC. Its protein product is CASSRSGTSGYNEQFF.